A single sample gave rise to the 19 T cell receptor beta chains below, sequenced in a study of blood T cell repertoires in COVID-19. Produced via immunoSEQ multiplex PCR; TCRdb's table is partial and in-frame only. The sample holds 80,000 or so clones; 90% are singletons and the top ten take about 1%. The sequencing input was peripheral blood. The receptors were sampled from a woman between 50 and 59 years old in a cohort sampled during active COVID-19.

CDR3 loop: CASYRGSTGADTQYF. For the CDR3, the DNA is TGTGCCAGCTACAGGGGAAGCACAGGCGCAGATACGCAGTATTTT. V usage is TRBV6-5 and J usage is TRBJ2-3, with TRBD1 identical over 7 bases. V shed 8 bases, J shed 4 bases, and the junction held 12 bases outside the gene matches. The germline CDR1 and CDR2 sequences are MNHEY and SVGAGI. The CDR3 sequence is 15 residues long.

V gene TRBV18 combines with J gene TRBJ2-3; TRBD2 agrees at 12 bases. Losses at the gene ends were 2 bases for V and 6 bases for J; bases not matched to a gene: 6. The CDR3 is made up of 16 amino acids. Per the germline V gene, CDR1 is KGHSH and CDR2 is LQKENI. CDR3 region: CASSPASGRAADTQYF. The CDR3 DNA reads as TGTGCCAGCTCACCAGCTAGCGGGAGGGCGGCGGATACGCAGTATTTT.

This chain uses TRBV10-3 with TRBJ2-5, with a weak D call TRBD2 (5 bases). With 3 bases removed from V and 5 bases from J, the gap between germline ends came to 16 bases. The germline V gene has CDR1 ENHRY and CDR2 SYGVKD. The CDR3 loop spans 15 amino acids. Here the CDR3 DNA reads TGTGCCATCAGTGACCAATTAGCGAGGGAGGAGACCCAGTACTTC. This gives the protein CAISDQLAREETQYF.

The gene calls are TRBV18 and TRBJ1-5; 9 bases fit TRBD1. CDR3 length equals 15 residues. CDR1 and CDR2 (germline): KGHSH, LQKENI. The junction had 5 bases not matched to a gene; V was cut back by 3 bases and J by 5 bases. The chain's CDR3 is CASSPLGQGHQPQHF. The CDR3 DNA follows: TGTGCCAGCTCACCCCTCGGACAGGGGCATCAGCCCCAGCATTTT. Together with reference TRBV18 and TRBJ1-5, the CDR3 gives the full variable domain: NAGVMQNPRHLVRRRGQEARLRCSPMKGHSHVYWYRQLPEEGLKFMVYLQKENIIDESGMPKERFSAEFPKEGPSILRIQQVVRGDSAAYFCASSPLGQGHQPQHFGDGTRLSIL.

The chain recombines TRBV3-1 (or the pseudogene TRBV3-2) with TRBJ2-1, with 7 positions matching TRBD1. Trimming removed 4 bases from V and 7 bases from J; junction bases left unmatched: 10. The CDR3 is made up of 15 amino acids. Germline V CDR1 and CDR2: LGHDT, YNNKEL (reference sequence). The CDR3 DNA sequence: TGTGCCAGCAGCCCGTCGACAGGGTCGAGGAATGAGCAGTTCTTC. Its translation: CASSPSTGSRNEQFF.

The DNA for the CDR3 is TGTGCCAGCACCCTTAGGGGGGATACGCAGTATTTT. This translates into CASTLRGDTQYF. V gene TRBV12-3 or TRBV12-4 combines with J gene TRBJ2-3; TRBD1 might be the D (6 bases). CDR3 length equals 12 residues. Trimming removed 7 bases at V and 6 bases at J, with 11 bases between.

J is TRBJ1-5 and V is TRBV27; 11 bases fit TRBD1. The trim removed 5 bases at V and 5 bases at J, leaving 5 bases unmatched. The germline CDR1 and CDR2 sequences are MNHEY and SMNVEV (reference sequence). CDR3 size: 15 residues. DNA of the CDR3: TGTGCCAGCAGTACAGGACAGGGGGCGCATCAGCCCCAGCATTTT. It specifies CASSTGQGAHQPQHF.

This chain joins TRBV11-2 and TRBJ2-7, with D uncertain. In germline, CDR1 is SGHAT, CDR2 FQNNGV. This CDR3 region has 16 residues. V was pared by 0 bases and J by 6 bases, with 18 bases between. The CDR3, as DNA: TGTGCCAGCAGCTTAGATGGTGGGCTATCTGGAAGCGAGCAGTACTTC. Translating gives CASSLDGGLSGSEQYF.

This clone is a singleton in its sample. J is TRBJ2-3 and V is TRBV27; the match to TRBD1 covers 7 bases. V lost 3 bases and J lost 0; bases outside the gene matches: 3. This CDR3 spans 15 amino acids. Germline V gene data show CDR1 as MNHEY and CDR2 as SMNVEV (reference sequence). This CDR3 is CASSFFRGSTDTQYF. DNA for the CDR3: TGTGCCAGCAGTTTCTTCAGGGGGAGCACAGATACGCAGTATTTT.

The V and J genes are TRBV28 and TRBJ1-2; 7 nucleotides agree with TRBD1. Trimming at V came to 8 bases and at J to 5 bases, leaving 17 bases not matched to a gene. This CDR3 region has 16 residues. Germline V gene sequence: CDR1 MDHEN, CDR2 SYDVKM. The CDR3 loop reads CASSPRAGQAIYGYTF. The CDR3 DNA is TGTGCCAGCTCCCCCCGGGCCGGACAGGCCATTTATGGCTACACCTTC.

CDR3 nucleotide sequence: TGCGCCAGCAGCTCTACCCCTTTGGCTAGCGGGGATGAGCAGTTCTTC. Translating it yields CASSSTPLASGDEQFF. V and J are TRBV5-1 and TRBJ2-1, with TRBD2 matching over 9 bases. Germline V CDR1 and CDR2: SGHRS, YFSETQ. This CDR3 has 16 amino acids. V shed 3 bases, J shed 8 bases, and the junction held 12 bases outside the gene matches.

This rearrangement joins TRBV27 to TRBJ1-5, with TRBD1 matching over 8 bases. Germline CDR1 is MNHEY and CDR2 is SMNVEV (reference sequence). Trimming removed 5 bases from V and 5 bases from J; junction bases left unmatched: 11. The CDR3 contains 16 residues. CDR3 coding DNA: TGTGCCAGCAGTCCCCGGACAGGGAGTAACGATCAGCCCCAGCATTTT. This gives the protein CASSPRTGSNDQPQHF.

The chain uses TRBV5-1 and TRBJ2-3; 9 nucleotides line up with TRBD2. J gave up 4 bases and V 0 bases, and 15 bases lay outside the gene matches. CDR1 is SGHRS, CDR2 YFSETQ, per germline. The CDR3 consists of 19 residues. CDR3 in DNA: TGCGCCAGCAGCTTGGCTGGTCAACGGGCGGGAGGGCCCTCAGATACGCAGTATTTT. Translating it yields CASSLAGQRAGGPSDTQYF.

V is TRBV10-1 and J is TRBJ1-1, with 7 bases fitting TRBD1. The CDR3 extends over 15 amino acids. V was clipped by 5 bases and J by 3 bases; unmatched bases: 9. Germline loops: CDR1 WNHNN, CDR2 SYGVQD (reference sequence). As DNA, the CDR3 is TGCGCCAGCAGTAACTTTGGGACAGCTGACACTGAAGCTTTCTTT. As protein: CASSNFGTADTEAFF.

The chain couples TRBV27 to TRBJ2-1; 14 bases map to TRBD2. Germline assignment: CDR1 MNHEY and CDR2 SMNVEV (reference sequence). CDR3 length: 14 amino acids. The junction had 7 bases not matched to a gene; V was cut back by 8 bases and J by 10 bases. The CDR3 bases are TGTGCCAGCTGGGGACTAGCGGGAGCGGGAGAGCAGTTCTTC. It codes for CASWGLAGAGEQFF.

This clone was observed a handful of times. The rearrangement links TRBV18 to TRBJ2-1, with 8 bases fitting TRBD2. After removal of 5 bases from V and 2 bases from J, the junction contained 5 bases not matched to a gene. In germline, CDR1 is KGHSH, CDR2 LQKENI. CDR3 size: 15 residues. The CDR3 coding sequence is TGTGCCAGCTCAGAGCGGGAGCCCACCTACAATGAGCAGTTCTTC. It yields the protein CASSEREPTYNEQFF. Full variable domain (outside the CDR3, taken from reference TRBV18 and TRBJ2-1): NAGVMQNPRHLVRRRGQEARLRCSPMKGHSHVYWYRQLPEEGLKFMVYLQKENIIDESGMPKERFSAEFPKEGPSILRIQQVVRGDSAAYFCASSEREPTYNEQFFGPGTRLTVL.

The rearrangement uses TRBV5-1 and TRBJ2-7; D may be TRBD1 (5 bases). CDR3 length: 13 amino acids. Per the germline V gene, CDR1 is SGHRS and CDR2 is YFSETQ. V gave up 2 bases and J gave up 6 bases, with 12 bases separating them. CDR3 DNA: TGCGCCAGCAGCTTTGAAGGGGAAGGCGAGCAGTACTTC. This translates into CASSFEGEGEQYF.

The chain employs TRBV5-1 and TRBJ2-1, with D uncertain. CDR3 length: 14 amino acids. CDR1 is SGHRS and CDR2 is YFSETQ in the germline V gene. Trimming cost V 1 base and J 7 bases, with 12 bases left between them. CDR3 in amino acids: CASSLSGSLNEQFF. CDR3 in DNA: TGCGCCAGCAGCTTGTCGGGTTCGCTAAATGAGCAGTTCTTC.

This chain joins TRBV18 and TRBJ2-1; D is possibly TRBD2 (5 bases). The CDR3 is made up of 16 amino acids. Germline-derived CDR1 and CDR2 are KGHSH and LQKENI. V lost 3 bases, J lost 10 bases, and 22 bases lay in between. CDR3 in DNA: TGTGCCAGCTCACCTCCTCCGGAGGTCCGGACGGGGGAGCAGTTCTTC. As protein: CASSPPPEVRTGEQFF.